This TCR beta chain was sequenced in a study of blood T cell repertoires in COVID-19. On the study more broadly: Acute-phase and convalescent COVID-19 samples originated in the United States, Italy and Spain.

Cohort placement rested on clinical history that participants reported themselves. The repertoire was sequenced with immunoSEQ multiplex PCR; TCRdb's copy has only in-frame clones and lacks some. The sample includes some 230,000 clones, approximately 84% seen only once; the top ten take approximately 15%. V lost 1 base and J lost 4, with 14 bases in between. The CDR3 runs to 15 residues. CDR1 and CDR2 from the germline V gene are LGHDT and YNNKEL (reference sequence). This TCR came from a man between 35 and 55 years old who had recovered from COVID-19. Sequenced: PBMCs or T cells enriched from blood (not recorded which). The chain recombines TRBV3-1 (or the pseudogene TRBV3-2) with TRBJ2-7, with D maybe TRBD1 (6 bases). The CDR3 DNA is TGTGCCAGCAGCCAAGCGGGCAGGGGCCAGTACGAGCAGTACTTC. It specifies CASSQAGRGQYEQYF.